This is a list of T cell receptor beta chains from one sample in a study of OX40 agonist ivuxolimab in advanced cancers. Clones were read by immunoSEQ multiplex PCR, and TCRdb kept only the in-frame ones, dropping some. This table holds some 74,000 clones, about four fifths found once. The starting material was CD4+ or CD8+ T cells sorted from blood, obtained in a trial of the OX40 agonist ivuxolimab. These receptors came from an adult with an advanced solid tumor such as melanoma, head and neck, liver or kidney cancer. CDR3s include the opening cysteine and the closing phenylalanine or tryptophan. A D gene is named only where the DNA matches it firmly. Expanded clones are given a class, and other clones once, few, many or no size at all.

.,.,TRBJ1-3,TRBV15,TGTGCCACCAGCAGGGGTGGGACTATCTCTGGAAACACCATATATTTT,CATSRGGTISGNTIYF
TRBD1,.,TRBJ2-3,TRBV6-5,TGTGCCAGCAGAAGAACAGGGGGCAGGGATACGCAGTATTTT,CASRRTGGRDTQYF
.,.,TRBJ2-7,TRBV2,TGTGCCAGCAGTTTCCAGGGGTACGAGCAGTACTTC,CASSFQGYEQYF
.,.,TRBJ1-1,TRBV7-2,TGTGCCAGCAGTCCACAGAACACTGAAGCTTTCTTT,CASSPQNTEAFF
.,.,TRBJ2-7,TRBV7-8,TGTGCCAGCAGCCCAGGCCCATCAACCCAGGCCTACGAGCAGTACTTC,CASSPGPSTQAYEQYF
TRBD2,.,TRBJ2-2,TRBV6-1,TGTTGTTTAGCGGGAGCGAAATCCGGGGAGCTGTTTTTT,CCLAGAKSGELFF
TRBD1,.,TRBJ1-4,TRBV6-5,TGTGCCAGCAGGATGACAGGGTTTGTTAATGAAAAACTGTTTTTT,CASRMTGFVNEKLFF
.,few,TRBJ2-3,TRBV11-2,TGTGCCAGCAGCCCTTGGCGGGGAGAATTAGATACGCAGTATTTT,CASSPWRGELDTQYF
.,.,TRBJ2-2,TRBV18,TGTGCCAGCTCACCACAGGCGGGGTCCCGGGTCGCCGGGGAGCTGTTTTTT,CASSPQAGSRVAGELFF
TRBD2,.,TRBJ2-5,TRBV11-2,TGTGCCAGCAGCCGACCGTCTAGCGGGTCCCAGTACTTC,CASSRPSSGSQYF
TRBD1,.,TRBJ1-4,TRBV5-1,TGCGCCAGCAGCTTGGGATTTAGGACAGGGGTTAATGAAAAACTGTTTTTT,CASSLGFRTGVNEKLFF
TRBD2,.,TRBJ2-3,TRBV5-1,TGCGCCAGCAGCCTCGAGCGGGGCCGTAATGGGGATACGCAGTATTTT,CASSLERGRNGDTQYF
.,.,TRBJ2-7,TRBV18,TGTGCCAGCTCACCCGATCCGGGGCACGAGCAGTACTTC,CASSPDPGHEQYF
.,.,TRBJ2-2,TRBV2,TGTGCCAGCAGCCCCGGATTGGGGGCGCACACCGGGGAGCTGTTTTTT,CASSPGLGAHTGELFF
.,.,TRBJ1-3,TRBV19,TGTGCCAGTAGATTCAACTCTGGAAACACCATATATTTT,CASRFNSGNTIYF
.,.,TRBJ1-5,TRBV7-3,TGTGCCAGCAGCTATGACACCAATCAGCCCCAGCATTTT,CASSYDTNQPQHF